This TCR beta chain was profiled in a study of CD8 T cells in ankylosing spondylitis. Trimming left V 9 bases short and J 2 bases short, with 10 bases between. This CDR3 is built from 13 residues. Looked up from germline, CDR1 is MNHEY and CDR2 is SMNVEV (reference sequence). Libraries of TCR beta came from quantitative 5'-RACE with molecular barcodes. TCRdb ran MiXCR on the 5' RACE reads and lists one entry per CDR3 protein. There are roughly 400,000 distinct CDR3 sequences in the sample; about 22% occur only once, and around 16% lies in the top ten. Study-wide points: For ankylosing spondylitis blood, a TCR beta motif of about 8 highly homologous variants appeared characteristic. Reported data indicate significant enrichment of disease-linked clones within matched ankylosing spondylitis synovial fluid.

In its sample, this clonotype was seen a few times. Antigen specificity is unknown. This TCR was recovered from a male donor with ankylosing spondylitis. The sequencing sample was made of blood, either unsorted or a sorted T cell fraction (not recorded which). The chain employs TRBV27 and TRBJ2-2, with a weak D call TRBD1 (5 bases). CDR3 sequence reads: CARATDNTGELFF. Here the CDR3 DNA reads TGTGCCAGGGCGACAGACAACACCGGGGAGCTGTTTTTT.